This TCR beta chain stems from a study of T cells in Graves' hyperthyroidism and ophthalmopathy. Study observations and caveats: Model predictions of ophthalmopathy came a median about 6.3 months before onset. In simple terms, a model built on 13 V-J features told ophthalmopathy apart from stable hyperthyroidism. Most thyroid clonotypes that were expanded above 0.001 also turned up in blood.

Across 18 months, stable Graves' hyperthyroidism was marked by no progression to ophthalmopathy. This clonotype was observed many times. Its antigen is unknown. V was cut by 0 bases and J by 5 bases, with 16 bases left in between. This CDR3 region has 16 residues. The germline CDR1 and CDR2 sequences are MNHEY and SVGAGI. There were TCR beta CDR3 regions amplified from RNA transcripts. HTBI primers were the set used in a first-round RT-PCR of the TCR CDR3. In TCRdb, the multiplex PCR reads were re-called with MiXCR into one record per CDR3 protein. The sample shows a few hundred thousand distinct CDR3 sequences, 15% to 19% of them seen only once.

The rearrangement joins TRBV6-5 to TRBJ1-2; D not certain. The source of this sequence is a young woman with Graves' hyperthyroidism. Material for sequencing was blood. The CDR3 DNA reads TGTGCCAGCAGTTACTCGAGCCCAGAGAAAGGGTATGGCTACACCTTC. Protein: CASSYSSPEKGYGYTF.